This TCR beta chain was sequenced during a study of shared clonotypes between healthy human individuals. This CDR3 is 11 amino acids long. V lost 3 bases to trimming and J lost 7 bases, with 4 bases between them. Germline lookup yields CDR1 MNHEY and CDR2 SMNVEV (reference sequence). A single count supports this clone. Its target is unknown. TCRdb's table, derived via immunoSEQ multiplex PCR, lists solely in-frame clones and lacks some. The sample records some 2,000,000 clones, about 95% being singletons. In the naive CD8 group, cells lacked CD45RO and were positively selected for CCR7, so terminally differentiated effector memory CD45RA+ cells were left out. General study findings and limits: Represented diversity, genetic and exposure-history alike, was limited by few donors. The study's rarefaction showed incomplete sorted-subset sequencing despite large depth.

The chain is built from TRBV27 and TRBJ2-1; D unresolved. Sequences were obtained from naive CD8+ T cells sorted from blood. This receptor was taken from a man aged 18 to 29 in good health. The CDR3 DNA follows: TGTGCCAGCAGTTTTTTTAATGAGCAGTTCTTC. Encoded protein: CASSFFNEQFF.